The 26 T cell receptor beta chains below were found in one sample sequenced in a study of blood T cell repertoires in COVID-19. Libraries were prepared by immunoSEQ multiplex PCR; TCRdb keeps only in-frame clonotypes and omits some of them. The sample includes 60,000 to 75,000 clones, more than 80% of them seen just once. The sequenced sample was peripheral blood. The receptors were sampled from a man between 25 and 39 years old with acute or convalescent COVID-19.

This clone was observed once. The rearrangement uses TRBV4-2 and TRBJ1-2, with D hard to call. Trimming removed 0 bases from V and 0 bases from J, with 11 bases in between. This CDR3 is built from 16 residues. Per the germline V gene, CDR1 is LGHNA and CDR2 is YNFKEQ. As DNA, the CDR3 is TGTGCCAGCAGCCAAGAGGGCACAACTTCTAACTATGGCTACACCTTC. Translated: CASSQEGTTSNYGYTF.

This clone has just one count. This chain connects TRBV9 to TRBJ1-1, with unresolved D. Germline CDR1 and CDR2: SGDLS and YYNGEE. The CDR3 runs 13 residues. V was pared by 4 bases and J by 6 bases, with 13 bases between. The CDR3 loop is CASSIGPQAEAFF. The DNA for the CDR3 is TGTGCCAGCAGCATAGGACCCCAGGCTGAAGCTTTCTTT.

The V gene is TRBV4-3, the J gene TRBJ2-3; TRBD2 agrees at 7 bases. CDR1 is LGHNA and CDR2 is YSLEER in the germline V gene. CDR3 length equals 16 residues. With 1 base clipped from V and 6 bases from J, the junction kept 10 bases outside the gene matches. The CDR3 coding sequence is TGCGCCAGCAGCCAAGCCCTAGCGGACTTAGGTGATACGCAGTATTTT. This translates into CASSQALADLGDTQYF.

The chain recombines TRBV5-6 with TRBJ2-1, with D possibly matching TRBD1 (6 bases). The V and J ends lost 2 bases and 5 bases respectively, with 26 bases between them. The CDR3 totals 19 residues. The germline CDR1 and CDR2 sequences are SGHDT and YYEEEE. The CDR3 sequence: CASSFWELGADFSHNEQFF. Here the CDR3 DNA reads TGTGCCAGCAGCTTTTGGGAGTTGGGGGCCGATTTTTCCCACAATGAGCAGTTCTTC.

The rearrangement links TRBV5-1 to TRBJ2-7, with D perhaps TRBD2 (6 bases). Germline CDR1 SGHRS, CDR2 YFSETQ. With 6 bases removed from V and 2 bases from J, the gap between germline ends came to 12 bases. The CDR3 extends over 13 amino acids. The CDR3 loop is CASMEGGPYEQYV. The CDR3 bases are TGCGCCAGCATGGAGGGCGGGCCCTACGAGCAGTACGTC.

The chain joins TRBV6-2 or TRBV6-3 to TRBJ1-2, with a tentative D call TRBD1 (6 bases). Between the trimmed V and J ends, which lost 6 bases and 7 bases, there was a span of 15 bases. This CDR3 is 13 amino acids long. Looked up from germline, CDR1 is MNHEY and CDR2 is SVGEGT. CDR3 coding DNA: TGTGCCAGCAGCCCCCTGGGGGCGCGTGGCTACACCTTC. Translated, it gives CASSPLGARGYTF.

The CDR3: CASSLGTGLGETQYF. CDR3 DNA sequence: TGTGCCAGCAGCTTAGGCACAGGCTTGGGAGAGACCCAGTACTTC. This chain uses TRBV7-9 with TRBJ2-5, with D perhaps matching TRBD1 (5 bases). The V gene's germline CDR1 is SEHNR and CDR2 FQNEAQ (reference sequence). The CDR3 has 15 residues. Trimming removed 1 base from V and 4 bases from J, with 13 bases in between. Combining the CDR3 with reference TRBV7-9 and TRBJ2-5 gives the whole variable domain DTGVSQNPRHKITKRGQNVTFRCDPISEHNRLYWYRQTLGQGPEFLTYFQNEAQLEKSRLLSDRFSAERPKGSFSTLEIQRTEQGDSAMYLCASSLGTGLGETQYFGPGTRLLVL.

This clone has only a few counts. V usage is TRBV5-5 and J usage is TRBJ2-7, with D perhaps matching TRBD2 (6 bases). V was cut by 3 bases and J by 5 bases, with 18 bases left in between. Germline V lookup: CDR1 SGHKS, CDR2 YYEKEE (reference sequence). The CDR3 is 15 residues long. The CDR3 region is CASSWSAGTPNEQYF. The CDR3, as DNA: TGTGCCAGCAGCTGGTCCGCGGGGACTCCGAACGAGCAGTACTTC.

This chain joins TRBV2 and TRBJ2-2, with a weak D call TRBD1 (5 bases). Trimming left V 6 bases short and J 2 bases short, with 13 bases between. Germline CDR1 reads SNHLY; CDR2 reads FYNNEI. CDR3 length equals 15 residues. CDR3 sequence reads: CASSRSQANTGELFF. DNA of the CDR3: TGTGCCAGCAGCAGATCACAGGCTAACACCGGGGAGCTGTTTTTT.

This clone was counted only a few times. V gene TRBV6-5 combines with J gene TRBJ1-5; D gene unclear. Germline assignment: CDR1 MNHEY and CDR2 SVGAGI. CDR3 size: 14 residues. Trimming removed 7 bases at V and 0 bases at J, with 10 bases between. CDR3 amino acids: CASIGLFSNQPQHF. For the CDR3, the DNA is TGTGCCAGCATTGGGCTATTTAGCAATCAGCCCCAGCATTTT.

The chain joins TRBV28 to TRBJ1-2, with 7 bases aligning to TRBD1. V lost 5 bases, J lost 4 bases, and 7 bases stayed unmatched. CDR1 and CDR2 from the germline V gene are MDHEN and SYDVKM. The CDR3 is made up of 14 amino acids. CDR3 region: CASSPGGLVYGYTF. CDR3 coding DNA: TGTGCCAGCAGTCCAGGGGGACTCGTCTATGGCTACACCTTC.

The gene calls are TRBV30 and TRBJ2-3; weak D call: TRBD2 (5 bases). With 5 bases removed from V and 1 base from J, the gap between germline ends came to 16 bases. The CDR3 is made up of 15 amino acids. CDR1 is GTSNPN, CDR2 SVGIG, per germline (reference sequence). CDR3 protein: CAWGTGNGGTDTQYF. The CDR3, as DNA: TGTGCCTGGGGTACGGGGAATGGGGGCACAGATACGCAGTATTTT.

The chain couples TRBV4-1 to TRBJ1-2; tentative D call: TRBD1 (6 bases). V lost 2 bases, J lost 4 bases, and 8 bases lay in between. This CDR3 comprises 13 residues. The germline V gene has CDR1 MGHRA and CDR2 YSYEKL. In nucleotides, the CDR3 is TGCGCCAGCAGCCAAACAGGGACCTATGGCTACACCTTC. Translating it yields CASSQTGTYGYTF.

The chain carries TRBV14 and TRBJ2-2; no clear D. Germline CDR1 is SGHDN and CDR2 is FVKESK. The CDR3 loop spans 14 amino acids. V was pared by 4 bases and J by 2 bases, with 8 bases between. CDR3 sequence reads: CASSLARNTGELFF. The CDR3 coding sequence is TGTGCCAGCAGCCTAGCCCGTAACACCGGGGAGCTGTTTTTT.

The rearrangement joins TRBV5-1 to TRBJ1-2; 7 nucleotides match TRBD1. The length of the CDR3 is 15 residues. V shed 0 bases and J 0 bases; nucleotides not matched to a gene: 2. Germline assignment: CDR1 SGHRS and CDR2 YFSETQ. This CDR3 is CASSLGTGANYGYTF. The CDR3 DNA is TGCGCCAGCAGCTTGGGGACAGGAGCTAACTATGGCTACACCTTC.

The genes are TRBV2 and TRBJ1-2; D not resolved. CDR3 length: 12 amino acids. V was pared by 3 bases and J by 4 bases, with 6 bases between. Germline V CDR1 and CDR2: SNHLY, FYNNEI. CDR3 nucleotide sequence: TGTGCCAGCAGTGACACACCCTATGGCTACACCTTC. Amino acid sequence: CASSDTPYGYTF.

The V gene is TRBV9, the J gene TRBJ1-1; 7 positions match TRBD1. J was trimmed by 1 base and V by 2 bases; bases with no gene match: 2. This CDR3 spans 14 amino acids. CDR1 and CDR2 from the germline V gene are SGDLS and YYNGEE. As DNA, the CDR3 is TGTGCCAGCAGCGTGGGACAGTGGAACACTGAAGCTTTCTTT. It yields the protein CASSVGQWNTEAFF.

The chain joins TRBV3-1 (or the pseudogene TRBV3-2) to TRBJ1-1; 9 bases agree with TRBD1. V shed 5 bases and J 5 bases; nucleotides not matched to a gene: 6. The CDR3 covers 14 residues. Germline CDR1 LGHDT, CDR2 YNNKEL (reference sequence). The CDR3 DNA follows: TGTGCCAGCAGCGCCCTACAGGGGGCAACTGAAGCTTTCTTT. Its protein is CASSALQGATEAFF.

CDR3 in DNA: TGTGCCTGGAGTAACCTCCAGGGGGCCGCTGGAAACACCATATATTTT. Translating it yields CAWSNLQGAAGNTIYF. The rearrangement links TRBV30 to TRBJ1-3; TRBD1 agrees at 8 bases. The CDR3 runs to 16 residues. Germline CDR1 reads GTSNPN; CDR2 reads SVGIG (reference sequence). J was trimmed by 2 bases and V by 2 bases; bases with no gene match: 8.

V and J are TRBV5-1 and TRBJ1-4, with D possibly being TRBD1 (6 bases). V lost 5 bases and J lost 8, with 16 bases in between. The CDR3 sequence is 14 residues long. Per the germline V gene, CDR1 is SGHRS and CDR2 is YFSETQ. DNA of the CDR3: TGCGCCAGCAGGTCTGCAGGGGACCGAGAAAAACTGTTTTTT. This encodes CASRSAGDREKLFF.

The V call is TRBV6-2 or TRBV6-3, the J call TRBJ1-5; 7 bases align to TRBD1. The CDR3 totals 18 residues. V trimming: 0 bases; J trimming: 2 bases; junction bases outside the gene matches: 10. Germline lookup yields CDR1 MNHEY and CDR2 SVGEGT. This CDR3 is CASSYSRGQGDRNQPQHF. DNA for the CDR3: TGTGCCAGCAGTTACTCCCGGGGGCAGGGGGACCGCAATCAGCCCCAGCATTTT.

The CDR3 nucleotides read TGTGCCAGTAGTATAGTACAGGGAAGTCATGGCTACACCTTC. Its translation is CASSIVQGSHGYTF. The chain employs TRBV19 and TRBJ1-2, with D tentatively TRBD1 (6 bases). The CDR3 is 14 amino acids. Between the trimmed V and J ends, which lost 1 base and 6 bases, there was a span of 12 bases. Germline CDR1 reads LNHDA; CDR2 reads SQIVND (reference sequence).

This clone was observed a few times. Here the CDR3 DNA reads TGCAGCGTTGAATGGGCGTTTAGCACAGATACGCAGTATTTT. Protein product: CSVEWAFSTDTQYF. The J gene is TRBJ2-3, the V gene TRBV29-1, with no clear D. The CDR3 has 14 amino acids. Germline CDR1 is SQVTM and CDR2 is ANQGSEA. V gave up 2 bases and J gave up 0 bases, with 9 bases separating them.

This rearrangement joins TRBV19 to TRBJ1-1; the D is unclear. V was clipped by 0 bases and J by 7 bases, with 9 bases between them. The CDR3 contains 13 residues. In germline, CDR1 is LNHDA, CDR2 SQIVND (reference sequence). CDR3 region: CASSIDGENEAFF. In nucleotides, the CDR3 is TGTGCCAGTAGTATAGATGGGGAGAATGAAGCTTTCTTT.

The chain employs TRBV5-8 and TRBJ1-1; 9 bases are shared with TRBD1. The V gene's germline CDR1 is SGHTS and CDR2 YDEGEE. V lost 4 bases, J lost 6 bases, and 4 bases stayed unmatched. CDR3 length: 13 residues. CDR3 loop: CASSPGTGPEAFF. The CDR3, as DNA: TGTGCCAGCAGCCCCGGGACAGGGCCTGAAGCTTTCTTT.

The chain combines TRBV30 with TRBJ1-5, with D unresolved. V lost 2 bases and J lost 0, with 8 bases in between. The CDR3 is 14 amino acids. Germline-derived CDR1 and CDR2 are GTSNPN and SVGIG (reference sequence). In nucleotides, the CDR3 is TGTGCCTGGAGTTCCACAGCTAGCAATCAGCCCCAGCATTTT. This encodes CAWSSTASNQPQHF. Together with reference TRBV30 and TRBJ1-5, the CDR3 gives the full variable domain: SQTIHQWPATLVQPVGSPLSLECTVEGTSNPNLYWYRQAAGRGLQLLFYSVGIGQISSEVPQNLSASRPQDRQFILSSKKLLLSDSGFYLCAWSSTASNQPQHFGDGTRLSIL.